The 16 T cell receptor beta chains in this list originate from one sample, sequenced in a study of T cells in Graves' hyperthyroidism and ophthalmopathy. Using RNA transcripts as the source, TCR beta CDR3 regions were amplified. Researchers ran a first-round RT-PCR on the TCR CDR3 using the HTBI primer set. TCRdb fed the multiplex PCR reads into MiXCR, producing one record per CDR3 protein. Of about 370,000 distinct CDR3 sequences in the sample, roughly 15% were seen once. Material for sequencing was blood. The receptors were gathered from a woman aged 55 to 70 with Graves' ophthalmopathy.

This clonotype was observed many times. This chain uses TRBV18 with TRBJ2-7; 7 bases match TRBD1. The V segment lost 2 bases and the J segment 3 bases; nucleotides outside the gene matches: 4. CDR3 length: 14 amino acids. Germline CDR1 is KGHSH and CDR2 is LQKENI. The chain's CDR3 is CASSPGQDNYEQYF. CDR3 bases: TGTGCCAGCTCACCAGGACAGGACAACTACGAGCAGTACTTC. The full variable domain, its missing parts supplied by reference TRBV18 and TRBJ2-7, is NAGVMQNPRHLVRRRGQEARLRCSPMKGHSHVYWYRQLPEEGLKFMVYLQKENIIDESGMPKERFSAEFPKEGPSILRIQQVVRGDSAAYFCASSPGQDNYEQYFGPGTRLTVT.

In this sample, this clonotype turned up many times. The chain combines TRBV5-6 with TRBJ1-4, with a weak D call TRBD1 (5 bases). The ends were cut back, 1 base at V and 2 bases at J, with 9 bases in the middle. Germline CDR1 reads SGHDT; CDR2 reads YYEEEE. This CDR3 is 15 amino acids long. CDR3 nucleotides: TGTGCCAGCAGCTTGTCGAGGGGCACTAATGAAAAACTGTTTTTT. The encoded protein is CASSLSRGTNEKLFF.

This clonotype showed up many times. The V call is TRBV20-1, the J call TRBJ1-5; tentatively, D is TRBD1 (6 bases). Germline lookup yields CDR1 DFQATT and CDR2 SNEGSKA (reference sequence). The CDR3 length is 14 residues. V was trimmed by 6 bases and J by 0 bases, leaving 12 bases between them. For the CDR3, the DNA is TGCAGTGCCCTAGGGGGTTATAGCAATCAGCCCCAGCATTTT. It yields the protein CSALGGYSNQPQHF.

The chain joins TRBV18 to TRBJ1-3, with TRBD1 matching over 9 bases. CDR1 and CDR2 (germline): KGHSH, LQKENI. The V and J ends lost 1 base and 4 bases, in that order; junction bases with no gene match: 5. This CDR3 has 16 residues. CDR3 protein: CASSPRDRVGGNTIYF. The CDR3 DNA is TGTGCCAGCTCACCACGGGACAGGGTGGGAGGAAACACCATATATTTT.

In its sample, this clonotype was seen many times. The chain couples TRBV5-1 to TRBJ2-7; D is tentatively TRBD1 or TRBD2 (6 bases each). This CDR3 contains 15 residues. Between the trimmed V and J ends, which lost 0 bases and 5 bases, there was a span of 15 bases. Germline loops: CDR1 SGHRS, CDR2 YFSETQ. CDR3 in amino acids: CASSLGSGGLNEQYF. The CDR3 nucleotides read TGCGCCAGCAGCTTGGGGTCTGGGGGGCTCAACGAGCAGTACTTC.

This clonotype was recorded at least ten times. This chain joins TRBV6-1 and TRBJ2-2; D is unclear. CDR3 size: 12 residues. Between the trimmed V and J ends, which lost 8 bases and 1 base, there was a span of 5 bases. Germline V gene lookup returns CDR1 MNHNS and CDR2 SASEGT. The DNA for the CDR3 is TGTGCCAGCCTAGGGAACACCGGGGAGCTGTTTTTT. Protein: CASLGNTGELFF.

This clonotype was seen only a few times. This clone may be a read error of a much larger clone one base away. The chain employs TRBV5-1 and TRBJ2-2, with a tentative D call TRBD2 (6 bases). The CDR3 length is 14 residues. From germline, CDR1 is SGHRS and CDR2 YFSETQ. This chain's CDR3 is CTSSLRGVDGELFF. In DNA form, the CDR3 reads TGCACCAGCAGCCTGCGGGGCGTGGACGGGGAGCTGTTTTTT.

This clonotype was counted many times. The J gene is TRBJ2-2, the V gene TRBV28, with D possibly being TRBD2 (5 bases). V lost 11 bases and J 1 base, leaving 14 bases between the germline ends. This CDR3 spans 14 amino acids. The germline CDR1 and CDR2 sequences are MDHEN and SYDVKM. The CDR3 is CAAPSSRNTGELFF. The CDR3 DNA reads as TGTGCCGCCCCCTCTAGCCGGAACACCGGGGAGCTGTTTTTT. The whole variable domain, filled in from reference TRBV28 and TRBJ2-2, reads DVKVTQSSRYLVKRTGEKVFLECVQDMDHENMFWYRQDPGLGLRLIYFSYDVKMKEKGDIPEGYSVSREKKERFSLILESASTNQTSMYLCAAPSSRNTGELFFGEGSRLTVL.

This clonotype has just a few counts. An end of the junction differs from the germline gene, which may be a read error. V gene TRBV7-9 combines with J gene TRBJ2-7; D tentatively fits TRBD1 or TRBD2 (5 bases each). The CDR3 loop spans 14 amino acids. Germline CDR1 and CDR2: SEHNR and FQNEAQ (reference sequence). CDR3 amino acids: CTSIRTGTTYEQYF. CDR3 nucleotides: TGTACCAGCATCAGAACCGGGACGACCTACGAGCAGTACTTC. Drawing the rest from reference TRBV7-9 and TRBJ2-7, the complete variable domain is DTGVSQNPRHKITKRGQNVTFRCDPISEHNRLYWYRQTLGQGPEFLTYFQNEAQLEKSRLLSDRFSAERPKGSFSTLEIQRTEQGDSAMYLCTSIRTGTTYEQYFGPGTRLTVT.

This clonotype was observed many times. The genes are TRBV6-1 and TRBJ2-7; 7 positions agree with TRBD1. In germline, CDR1 is MNHNS, CDR2 SASEGT. The CDR3 is 13 amino acids. V lost 5 bases to trimming and J lost 3 bases; unmatched junction nucleotides: 4. CDR3 loop: CASSRGQIYEQYF. The DNA for the CDR3 is TGTGCCAGCAGTAGGGGACAGATCTACGAGCAGTACTTC.

This clonotype was counted many times. The V call is TRBV5-1, the J call TRBJ2-3, with D hard to call. Per the germline V gene, CDR1 is SGHRS and CDR2 is YFSETQ. This CDR3 comprises 13 residues. The V end was cut by 2 bases, the J end by 3 bases, with 7 bases between. The CDR3 protein is CASSFGKTDTQYF. The CDR3 DNA reads as TGCGCCAGCAGCTTTGGGAAAACAGATACGCAGTATTTT.

In this sample, this clonotype turned up many times. This sequence joins TRBV19 and TRBJ2-2, with D perhaps matching TRBD1 (6 bases). V shed 2 bases and J shed 0 bases, with 10 bases lying between them. This CDR3 contains 16 residues. Germline V lookup: CDR1 LNHDA, CDR2 SQIVND (reference sequence). In DNA, the CDR3 is TGTGCCAGTAGTATAAGAAGGACAGCGAACACCGGGGAGCTGTTTTTT. Its protein is CASSIRRTANTGELFF.

This chain joins TRBV12-3 or TRBV12-4 and TRBJ2-7, with no clear D. Trimming left V 3 bases short and J 2 bases short, with 8 bases between. CDR3 size: 13 residues. The CDR3 is CASSFHPPYEQYF. Here the CDR3 DNA reads TGTGCCAGCAGTTTCCATCCTCCCTACGAGCAGTACTTC.

In its sample, this clonotype was seen many times. The genes are TRBV18 and TRBJ2-1, with 9 bases identical to TRBD1. The CDR3 has 15 amino acids. V gave up 4 bases and J gave up 8 bases; unmatched junction bases: 9. The germline V gene encodes CDR1 KGHSH and CDR2 LQKENI. In DNA form, the CDR3 reads TGTGCCAGCTCACTATTCACCGGGACAGGGTATGAGCAGTTCTTC. This translates into CASSLFTGTGYEQFF.

The genes are TRBV7-9 and TRBJ2-1; 9 bases line up with TRBD2. The CDR3 covers 17 residues. Trimming at V came to 4 bases and at J to 0 bases, leaving 7 bases not matched to a gene. Germline CDR1 and CDR2: SEHNR and FQNEAQ (reference sequence). CDR3 in amino acids: CASSSQTSGLSYNEQFF. DNA for the CDR3: TGTGCCAGCAGCTCCCAGACTAGCGGACTCTCCTACAATGAGCAGTTCTTC.

In its sample, this clonotype was seen a few times. CDR3 in DNA: TGTGCCAGCAGTCTCCGGGACACCTACGAGCAGTACTTC. Translated, it gives CASSLRDTYEQYF. The rearrangement uses TRBV12-3 or TRBV12-4 and TRBJ2-7; the D gene is possibly TRBD1 (6 bases). The CDR3 sequence is 13 residues long. V dropped 5 bases and J dropped 2 bases, with 10 bases sitting between them.